Described below is a single T cell receptor (beta chain) sequence and its context. The data were taken from a study of blood T cell repertoires in COVID-19. V lost 0 bases to trimming and J lost 1 base; unmatched junction nucleotides: 2. The CDR3 covers 16 residues. CDR1 and CDR2 (germline): SGHRS, YFSETQ. TCRdb keeps only in-frame clones here, not all; method: immunoSEQ multiplex PCR. The repertoire holds around 300,000 clones, with 89% as singletons. The source is a woman in her 40s who had recovered from COVID-19. The sequencing input was peripheral blood. V and J are TRBV5-1 and TRBJ2-5; 11 nucleotides line up with TRBD1. CDR3 nucleotide sequence: TGCGCCAGCAGCTTGGAAGGGACAGGGGGCCAAGAGACCCAGTACTTC. It yields the protein CASSLEGTGGQETQYF. The variable domain in full, with the rest retrieved from reference TRBV5-1 and TRBJ2-5, is KAGVTQTPRYLIKTRGQQVTLSCSPISGHRSVSWYQQTPGQGLQFLFEYFSETQRNKGNFPGRFSGRQFSNSRSEMNVSTLELGDSALYLCASSLEGTGGQETQYFGPGTRLLVL.